This T cell receptor beta chain originates from a study of control samples from healthy donors and cancer patients. Germline V gene data show CDR1 as SGHVS and CDR2 as FQNEAQ. The V segment lost 1 base and the J segment 3 bases; nucleotides outside the gene matches: 5. The CDR3 has 15 amino acids. Clones were read by immunoSEQ multiplex PCR, and TCRdb kept only the in-frame ones, dropping some. Of over 75,000 clones in the sample, around four fifths were seen once. V gene TRBV7-8 combines with J gene TRBJ2-7; 8 bases match TRBD1. Input material: blood. The sequence was obtained from a man aged 30-40 years in good health. The CDR3 bases are TGTGCCAGCAGCTTAGACGGGACAGGAAACTACGAGCAGTACTTC. Its protein product is CASSLDGTGNYEQYF.